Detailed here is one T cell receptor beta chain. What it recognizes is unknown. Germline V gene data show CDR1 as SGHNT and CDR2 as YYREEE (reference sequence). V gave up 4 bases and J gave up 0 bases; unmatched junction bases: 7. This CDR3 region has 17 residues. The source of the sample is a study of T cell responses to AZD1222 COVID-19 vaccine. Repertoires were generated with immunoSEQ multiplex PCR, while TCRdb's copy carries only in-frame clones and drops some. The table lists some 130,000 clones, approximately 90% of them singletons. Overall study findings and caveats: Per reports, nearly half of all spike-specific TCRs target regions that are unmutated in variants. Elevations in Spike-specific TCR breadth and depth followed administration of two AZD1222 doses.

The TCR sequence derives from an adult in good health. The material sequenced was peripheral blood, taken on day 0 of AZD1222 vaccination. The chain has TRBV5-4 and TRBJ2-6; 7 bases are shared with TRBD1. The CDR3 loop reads CASSTGVSISGANVLTF. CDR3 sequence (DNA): TGTGCCAGCAGCACAGGGGTCTCGATCTCTGGGGCCAACGTCCTGACTTTC.